This TCR beta chain was sequenced for a study of CD4 T cells in relation to SARS-CoV-2 and coronaviruses. Before the COVID-19 pandemic, during about 2011-2019, CD4+ T cells were taken from unexposed donors. Isolation of CD4+ T cells took place after roughly nine days in culture. Note on this clone: Its antigen is still unknown.

Germline trimming cut 5 bases from V and 7 bases from J; bases unmatched to any gene: 9. Germline V gives CDR1 KGHSH, CDR2 LQKENI. This CDR3 is built from 14 residues. Here immunoSEQ multiplex PCR was the method, and the copy in TCRdb shows in-frame clones only, minus some. The repertoire holds 20,000 to 25,000 clones, with 60% to 85% as singletons. What was sequenced was CD4+ T cells from PBMCs, cultured in vitro. The sequence was obtained from a human donor in good health. This chain links TRBV18 with TRBJ2-7; 9 nucleotides match TRBD1. The CDR3 here is CASSTEGQGYEQYF. In DNA form, the CDR3 reads TGTGCCAGCTCAACGGAGGGACAGGGCTATGAGCAGTACTTC.